A single sample is the source of the 12 T cell receptor beta chains below, sequenced in a study of response to subunit inactivated influenza vaccine. TCRdb re-derived calls from the RT-PCR reads in MiXCR, one entry per CDR3 protein. The sample shows 650,000 to 850,000 distinct CDR3 sequences, roughly 14% of them seen only once. Sample: PBMCs from blood, taken less than 15 days before vaccination. These TCRs come from a middle-aged man who received an inactivated influenza vaccine.

This clonotype was counted a few times. The rearrangement uses TRBV7-6 and TRBJ2-2, with no clear D. V was cut by 2 bases and J by 6 bases, with 4 bases left in between. Per germline, CDR1 SGHVS and CDR2 FNYEAQ. The CDR3 is 12 amino acids. The CDR3 loop is CASSLNPGELFF. The CDR3 DNA is TGTGCCAGCAGCTTAAATCCCGGGGAGCTGTTTTTT.

The rearrangement joins TRBV5-5 to TRBJ2-1, with D possibly matching TRBD2 (6 bases). The CDR3 is 15 amino acids. Germline CDR1 reads SGHKS; CDR2 reads YYEKEE (reference sequence). V lost 7 bases and J 4 bases, leaving 18 bases between the germline ends. The CDR3 DNA reads TGTGCCAGCGGCACCGGGCTTAGCGGATACAATGAGCAGTTCTTC. Amino acids: CASGTGLSGYNEQFF.

The chain carries TRBV10-3 and TRBJ2-7, with 7 bases lining up with TRBD2. The length of the CDR3 is 11 residues. V lost 5 bases to trimming and J lost 6 bases; unmatched junction nucleotides: 1. Germline V lookup: CDR1 ENHRY, CDR2 SYGVKD. The CDR3 region has the DNA TGTGCCATCAGTCCGGGAGGCGAGCAGTACTTC. It encodes CAISPGGEQYF.

This clonotype was detected a few times. The chain combines TRBV18 with TRBJ2-1, with 9 positions matching TRBD2. CDR1 and CDR2 from the germline V gene are KGHSH and LQKENI. After removal of 2 bases from V and 7 bases from J, the junction contained 6 bases not matched to a gene. The CDR3 length is 15 residues. The CDR3 region is CASSPIAGALNEQFF. CDR3 bases: TGTGCCAGCTCACCAATAGCGGGAGCTCTGAATGAGCAGTTCTTC.

This clonotype was seen only a few times. V gene TRBV12-3 or TRBV12-4 combines with J gene TRBJ1-2, with a possible D match to TRBD1 (5 bases). The V and J ends lost 5 bases and 2 bases respectively, with 15 bases between them. The CDR3 is 15 residues long. The CDR3 DNA follows: TGTGCCAGCAGTGGGGGGACGGCCGACAACTATGGCTACACCTTC. It is translated as CASSGGTADNYGYTF.

This clonotype appeared many times. The rearrangement links TRBV9 to TRBJ2-3, with D tentatively TRBD2 (6 bases). The CDR3 is made up of 16 amino acids. Germline CDR1 and CDR2: SGDLS and YYNGEE. The germline V and J ends were trimmed by 0 bases and 2 bases, with 13 bases remaining between them. DNA of the CDR3: TGTGCCAGCAGCGTAGTCGCCGGGACTTACACAGATACGCAGTATTTT. Translated: CASSVVAGTYTDTQYF.

This clonotype was counted a few times. The V and J genes are TRBV6-5 and TRBJ2-1, with 12 bases matching TRBD2. V shed 4 bases and J 6 bases; nucleotides not matched to a gene: 4. Germline V gene sequence: CDR1 MNHEY, CDR2 SVGAGI. This CDR3 comprises 15 residues. The CDR3 bases are TGTGCCAGCAGTTTATTACTAGCGGGAGGCAATGAGCAGTTCTTC. It codes for CASSLLLAGGNEQFF.

The chain is built from TRBV2 and TRBJ1-5; no definite D call. Per germline, CDR1 SNHLY and CDR2 FYNNEI. There are 12 residues in the CDR3. V lost 6 bases, J lost 4 bases, and 7 bases lay in between. The CDR3 region is CASRGANQPQHF. CDR3 DNA sequence: TGTGCCAGCAGGGGAGCAAATCAGCCCCAGCATTTT.

For the CDR3, the DNA is TGTGCCAGCAGCGCTCGGGGACAGGGAGGAGGAAACACCATATATTTT. This translates into CASSARGQGGGNTIYF. This rearrangement joins TRBV7-9 to TRBJ1-3, with 9 bases aligning to TRBD1. With V trimmed by 5 bases and J by 4 bases, 9 bases remained unmatched. The CDR3 is 16 amino acids. The V gene's germline CDR1 is SEHNR and CDR2 FQNEAQ (reference sequence). The full variable domain, rest sourced from reference TRBV7-9 and TRBJ1-3, is DTGVSQNPRHKITKRGQNVTFRCDPISEHNRLYWYRQTLGQGPEFLTYFQNEAQLEKSRLLSDRFSAERPKGSFSTLEIQRTEQGDSAMYLCASSARGQGGGNTIYFGEGSWLTVV.

The rearrangement joins TRBV4-3 to TRBJ1-2, with a possible D match to TRBD1 (5 bases). The CDR3 totals 15 residues. In germline, CDR1 is LGHNA, CDR2 YSLEER. Trimming shortened V by 0 bases and J by 3 bases, and 11 bases separated the two germline ends. The CDR3 reads CASSQDFRDDYGYTF. CDR3 coding DNA: TGCGCCAGCAGCCAAGATTTCAGGGACGACTATGGCTACACCTTC.

There are many counts of this clonotype. This chain joins TRBV20-1 and TRBJ1-1, with no clear D. V dropped 5 bases and J dropped 2 bases, with 9 bases sitting between them. The CDR3 loop spans 12 amino acids. Per the germline V gene, CDR1 is DFQATT and CDR2 is SNEGSKA (reference sequence). The CDR3 loop reads CSALQPNTEAFF. Written as DNA, the CDR3 is TGCAGTGCTTTACAGCCCAACACTGAAGCTTTCTTT.

This chain uses TRBV7-9 with TRBJ2-3; D not resolved. Germline CDR1 reads SEHNR; CDR2 reads FQNEAQ (reference sequence). Trimming removed 4 bases from V and 10 bases from J, with 9 bases in between. The CDR3 loop spans 11 amino acids. As DNA, the CDR3 is TGTGCCAGCAGCTCGTCCCCGGCGCAGTATTTT. This codes for CASSSSPAQYF.